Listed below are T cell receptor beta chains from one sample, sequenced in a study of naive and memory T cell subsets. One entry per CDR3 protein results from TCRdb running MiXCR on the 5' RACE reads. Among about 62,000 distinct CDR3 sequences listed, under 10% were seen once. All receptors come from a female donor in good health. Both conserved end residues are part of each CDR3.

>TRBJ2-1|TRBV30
CAWSVKPSSYNEQFF
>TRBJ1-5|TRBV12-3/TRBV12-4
CASSLANSNQPQHF
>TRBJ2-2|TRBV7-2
CASSPLPGQISSDTGELFF
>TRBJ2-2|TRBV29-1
CSVGPGQGRYTGELFF
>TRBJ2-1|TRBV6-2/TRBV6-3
CASSFPVPEQFF
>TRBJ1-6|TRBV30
CAWKGGSGNSPLHF
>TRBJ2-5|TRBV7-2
CASSLESWGLAGTRRETQYF
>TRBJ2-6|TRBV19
CASSIAGLPGANVLTF
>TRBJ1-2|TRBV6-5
CASSYQTGTYGYTF
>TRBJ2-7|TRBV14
CASGPTPHEQYF
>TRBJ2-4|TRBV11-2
CASSNPDRVYIQYF
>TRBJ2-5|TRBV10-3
CAISSHGGQETQYF
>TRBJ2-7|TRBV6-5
CASSYSSGSPYEQYF
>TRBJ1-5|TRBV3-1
CASSRSPGWPQHF
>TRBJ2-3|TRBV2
CASRAGTGEYF
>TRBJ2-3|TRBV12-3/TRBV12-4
CASSPLAGTTDTQYF
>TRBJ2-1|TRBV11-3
CASSLDSVNEQFF
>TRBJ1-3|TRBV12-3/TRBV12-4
CASRAAGNTIYF
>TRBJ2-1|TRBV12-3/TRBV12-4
CASSPETSEYRGQFF
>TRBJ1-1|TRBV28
CASSSSRSGVDKNTEAFF
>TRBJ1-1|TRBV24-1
CATSAVISPQGTQLQTMNTEAFF
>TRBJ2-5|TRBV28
CASSLFPYQETQYF
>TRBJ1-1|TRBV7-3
CASSLSMNTEAFF
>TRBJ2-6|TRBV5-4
CASSLTGVGANVLTF
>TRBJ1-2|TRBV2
CASRNGVPGYTF
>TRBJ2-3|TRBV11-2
CASSLGGGLAVTDTQYF
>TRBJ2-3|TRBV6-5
CASTLLAGGQDTQYF
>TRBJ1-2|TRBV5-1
CASSSDSYGYTF
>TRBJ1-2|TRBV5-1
CASSLAGDYGYTF
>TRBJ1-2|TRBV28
CASSLFPGRGGYTF
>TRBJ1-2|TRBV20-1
CSARRDGYGYTF
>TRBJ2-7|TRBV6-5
CASSRLQTSGSPEQYF
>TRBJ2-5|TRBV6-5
CASRRTSGATGQTQYF
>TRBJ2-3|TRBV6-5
CASSPTGDTQYF
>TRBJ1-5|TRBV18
CASSGLSNQPQHF
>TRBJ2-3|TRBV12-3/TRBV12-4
CASSSGTWFSSTDTQYF
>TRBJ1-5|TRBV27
CASSLFGKGAMGNQPQHF
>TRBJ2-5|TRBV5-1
CASSSQMTQYF
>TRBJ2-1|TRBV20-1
CSARDHNEQFF
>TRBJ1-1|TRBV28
CASRLQGARTEAFF
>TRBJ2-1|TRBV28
CASSLPGPKDNEQFF
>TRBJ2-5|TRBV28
CASSTGVETQYF
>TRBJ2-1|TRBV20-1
CSAPQGAAYNEQFF
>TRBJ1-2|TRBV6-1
CASKLGQANYGDTF
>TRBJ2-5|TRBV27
CASRKQALRSQETQYF
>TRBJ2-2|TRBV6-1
CASSELAGGTGELFF
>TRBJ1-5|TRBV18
CASSHGGLDQPQHF
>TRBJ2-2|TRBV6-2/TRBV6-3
CASTSDRQVGELFF
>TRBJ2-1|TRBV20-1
CSARDLSGKSSYNEQFF
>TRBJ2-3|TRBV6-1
CASSGAGGGTDTQYF
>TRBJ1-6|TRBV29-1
CSVGESENSPLHF
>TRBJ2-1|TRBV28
CASRMTGVGYNEQFF
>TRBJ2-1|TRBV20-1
CSALGTSGTDSYNEQFF
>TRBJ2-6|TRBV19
CASSNGGSGANVLTF
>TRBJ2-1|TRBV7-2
CASSPQGSYNEQFF